The rows below give T cell receptor beta chains drawn from one sample of a study of blood T cell repertoires in COVID-19. Here immunoSEQ multiplex PCR was the method, and the copy in TCRdb shows in-frame clones only, minus some. The profile shows under 300,000 clones, approximately 79% of them singletons. Sequenced: peripheral blood. Receptors were obtained from a woman of 80 years or more with active or convalescent COVID-19. Each CDR3 is given with its conserved first and last residue. The D gene is left open where the match is weak. The size field is filled for only some rows; it gives once, few, many or a size class.

>few|TRBD2|TRBJ2-7|TRBV6-5
CASRLAGVFREQYF
TGTGCCAGCCGTCTAGCGGGAGTTTTTCGGGAGCAGTACTTC
>-|TRBD2|TRBJ2-2|TRBV5-1
CASSPRTSGRSTGELFF
TGCGCCAGCAGCCCTCGGACTAGCGGGAGGTCTACCGGGGAGCTGTTTTTT
>-|TRBD1|TRBJ1-6|TRBV19
CASSTTYGTGNSPLHF
TGTGCCAGTAGTACAACTTACGGGACAGGGAATTCACCCCTCCACTTT
>-|TRBD1|TRBJ2-3|TRBV19
CASSITGGQGAIYF
TGTGCCAGTAGTATCACTGGGGGACAGGGGGCAATATATTTT
>-|TRBD1|TRBJ1-1|TRBV5-8
CASSVGQGMNTEAFF
TGTGCCAGCAGCGTCGGACAGGGAATGAACACTGAAGCTTTCTTT
>-|-|TRBJ1-2|TRBV6-5
CASRAGVNYGYTF
TGTGCCAGCAGGGCAGGGGTTAACTATGGCTACACCTTC
>-|-|TRBJ2-5|TRBV3-1/TRBV3-2
CASSPLADRETQYF
TGTGCCAGCAGCCCACTAGCCGACCGGGAGACCCAGTACTTC
>-|-|TRBJ1-2|TRBV9
CASSVEPRGGAYGYTF
TGTGCCAGCAGCGTAGAACCCCGCGGGGGGGCCTATGGCTACACCTTC
>-|TRBD1|TRBJ2-3|TRBV5-1
CASSLRDREADTQYF
TGCGCCAGCAGCCTCCGGGACAGGGAAGCAGATACGCAGTATTTT
>-|TRBD1|TRBJ2-7|TRBV10-1
CASSETRGQSREQYF
TGCGCCAGCAGTGAGACCAGGGGGCAAAGTCGCGAGCAGTACTTC
>-|TRBD1|TRBJ1-1|TRBV7-7
CASSRGQGNTEAFF
TGTGCCAGCAGCCGAGGACAGGGGAACACTGAAGCTTTCTTT
>once|-|TRBJ2-7|TRBV20-1
CSASPFLEQYF
TGCAGTGCTAGTCCGTTCCTCGAGCAGTACTTC
>-|-|TRBJ1-6|TRBV5-6
CASSGGAKRNSPLHF
TGTGCCAGCAGCGGAGGGGCAAAACGTAATTCACCCCTCCACTTT
>-|TRBD1|TRBJ2-1|TRBV2
CASSTTGGNEQFF
TGTGCCAGCAGTACAACAGGGGGAAATGAGCAGTTCTTC
>-|-|TRBJ1-3|TRBV28
CASRSGGRGNTIYF
TGTGCCAGCAGGTCGGGGGGTAGGGGAAACACCATATATTTT
>few|-|TRBJ1-5|TRBV2
CASSESENSNQPQHF
TGTGCCAGCAGTGAATCCGAGAATAGCAATCAGCCCCAGCATTTT
>-|TRBD2|TRBJ2-1|TRBV9
CASSVGAGGYLLNEQFF
TGTGCCAGCAGCGTAGGGGCGGGAGGGTATTTGTTAAATGAGCAGTTCTTC
>once|TRBD2|TRBJ2-3|TRBV6-2/TRBV6-3
CASSYSREAGKPDTQYF
TGTGCCAGCAGTTACTCAAGAGAAGCGGGAAAGCCAGATACGCAGTATTTT
>-|TRBD2|TRBJ2-4|TRBV6-6
CASRLAGGSKNIQYF
TGTGCCAGCAGATTAGCGGGAGGGTCCAAAAACATTCAGTACTTC
>-|TRBD1|TRBJ1-3|TRBV2
CASRTGGIGNTIYF
TGTGCCAGCAGAACAGGGGGCATTGGAAACACCATATATTTT
>-|TRBD1|TRBJ1-5|TRBV2
CASSDPQGGFTQHF
TGTGCCAGCAGTGATCCCCAGGGGGGCTTTACCCAGCATTTT
>few|-|TRBJ1-1|TRBV18
CASSPRQVLGAEAFF
TGTGCCAGCTCACCCAGGCAGGTCCTAGGGGCTGAAGCTTTCTTT
>-|TRBD2|TRBJ2-2|TRBV19
CASTWGGSTGELFF
TGTGCCAGTACCTGGGGGGGGTCCACCGGGGAGCTGTTTTTT
>-|TRBD1|TRBJ1-2|TRBV7-2
CASSLVSGQGSGYTF
TGTGCCAGCAGCTTAGTGTCCGGACAGGGCTCTGGCTACACCTTC
>-|-|TRBJ2-7|TRBV28
CASSLSSLPLYF
TGTGCCAGCAGTTTATCGAGTCTACCTCTGTACTTC
>-|-|TRBJ2-1|TRBV11-2
CASSVNTGLSYNEQFF
TGTGCCAGCAGCGTTAATACAGGGCTCTCCTACAATGAGCAGTTCTTC
>-|TRBD1|TRBJ2-1|TRBV5-5
CASSLRWSTGDEQFF
TGTGCCAGCAGCTTGAGGTGGTCTACAGGGGATGAGCAGTTCTTC
>-|-|TRBJ1-2|TRBV19
CASSIPGDYGYTF
TGTGCCAGTAGTATTCCAGGGGACTATGGCTACACCTTC
>few|-|TRBJ1-1|TRBV10-2
CASSGGTSMNTEAFF
TGCGCCAGCAGCGGCGGAACAAGCATGAACACTGAAGCTTTCTTT
>-|-|TRBJ2-5|TRBV6-5
CASNTGLETQYF
TGTGCCAGCAATACAGGTCTGGAGACCCAGTACTTC
>-|-|TRBJ2-7|TRBV29-1
CSVGEVYEQYF
TGCAGCGTCGGGGAAGTCTACGAGCAGTACTTC
>-|TRBD1|TRBJ2-1|TRBV2
CASNGQGPHNEQFF
TGTGCCAGCAATGGACAGGGGCCCCACAATGAGCAGTTCTTC
>-|-|TRBJ1-2|TRBV2
CASSAGGVGYGYTF
TGTGCCAGCAGTGCGGGGGGGGTCGGCTATGGCTACACCTTC
>once|TRBD2|TRBJ2-7|TRBV5-1
CASQSAGGQYEQYF
TGCGCCAGCCAATCGGCGGGAGGGCAATACGAGCAGTACTTC
>-|TRBD1|TRBJ1-5|TRBV28
CASSPYGQGSSNQPQHF
TGTGCCAGCAGTCCGTACGGACAGGGTTCTAGCAATCAGCCCCAGCATTTT
>-|-|TRBJ1-4|TRBV4-1
CASSQDGAGTNEKLFF
TGCGCCAGCAGCCAAGATGGGGCAGGTACTAATGAAAAACTGTTTTTT
>-|-|TRBJ2-7|TRBV5-5
CASSWGGGLTYEQYF
TGTGCCAGCAGCTGGGGCGGGGGCCTGACCTACGAGCAGTACTTC
>-|-|TRBJ2-7|TRBV2
CASAISGGGVVHYEQYF
TGTGCCAGCGCAATATCCGGAGGGGGCGTTGTCCACTACGAGCAGTACTTC
>-|-|TRBJ1-2|TRBV3-1/TRBV3-2
CASSQDWAGAYGYTF
TGTGCCAGCAGCCAAGATTGGGCAGGGGCCTATGGCTACACCTTC
>-|TRBD1|TRBJ1-5|TRBV10-3
CAISEQGSRGPQHF
TGTGCCATCAGTGAACAGGGGTCCCGTGGGCCCCAGCATTTT